Here is one TCR beta chain with its context. The sample comes from a study of brain T cells in children with intractable seizures. The protocol was immunoSEQ multiplex PCR, while the TCRdb copy is restricted to in-frame clones and leaves out a portion. The sample shows roughly 69,000 clones, more than 95% of them seen only once. The germline V gene encodes CDR1 SGHRS and CDR2 YFSETQ. Unmatched junction bases numbered 11, after V lost 1 base and J lost 3 bases. The CDR3 extends over 17 amino acids. The starting material was peripheral blood, obtained at surgery. This receptor was obtained from a boy under two years old with focal cortical dysplasia and intractable seizures. The rearrangement links TRBV5-1 to TRBJ2-3, with TRBD2 identical over 7 bases. CDR3: CASSLYLAGVGTDTQYF. The CDR3 nucleotides read TGCGCCAGCAGCTTGTATTTGGCGGGAGTCGGAACAGATACGCAGTATTTT.